The 19 T cell receptor beta chains given below trace back to one sample, sequenced in a study of T cell repertoires in cytomegalovirus infection. For these TCRs, the target antigens are not known. TCRdb reanalysed the reads using MiXCR and keeps one entry per CDR3 protein. The top ten clones hold over 11% of a sample with about 920,000 distinct CDR3 sequences, around 30% of them seen once. This specimen consisted of cultured CD8+ T cells from PBMCs, obtained from culture after CMV antigen stimulation. The source of these receptors is a human donor in good health (CMV status not recorded). Some clones in this sample may be carry-over from other donors' samples.

This clonotype has more than one count but fewer than ten. This chain joins TRBV27 and TRBJ2-7; D ambiguous. Germline V CDR1 and CDR2: MNHEY, SMNVEV (reference sequence). The CDR3 runs to 14 residues. V dropped 0 bases and J dropped 0 bases, with 6 bases sitting between them. The CDR3 DNA reads TGTGCCAGCAGTTTATCCGGATTCTCCTACGAGCAGTACTTC. Protein product: CASSLSGFSYEQYF.

Concerning this clonotype: An end of the junction differs from the germline gene, which may be a read error. This chain connects TRBV10-3 to TRBJ1-2, with TRBD1 matching over 12 bases. There are 13 residues in the CDR3. Germline V gene lookup returns CDR1 ENHRY and CDR2 SYGVKD. CDR3 sequence reads: CVIRGQGAHGYTF. In DNA, the CDR3 is TGTGTCATCAGGGGACAGGGGGCGCATGGCTACACCTTC.

The chain is built from TRBV6-5 and TRBJ1-2, with 10 nucleotides matching TRBD1. Looked up from germline, CDR1 is MNHEY and CDR2 is SVGAGI. V trimming: 2 bases; J trimming: 0 bases; junction bases outside the gene matches: 3. The length of the CDR3 is 16 residues. This CDR3 is CASSYTGTGANYGYTF. In DNA form, the CDR3 reads TGTGCCAGCAGTTACACAGGGACAGGGGCTAACTATGGCTACACCTTC.

This sequence joins TRBV20-1 and TRBJ2-1; weak D call: TRBD1 (6 bases). The V end was cut by 2 bases, the J end by 1 base, with 15 bases between. Looked up from germline, CDR1 is DFQATT and CDR2 is SNEGSKA (reference sequence). The CDR3 is made up of 16 amino acids. The CDR3 sequence: CSARQPAQGSYNEQFF. In nucleotides, the CDR3 is TGCAGTGCTAGACAGCCCGCACAGGGATCCTACAATGAGCAGTTCTTC.

The rearrangement links TRBV7-3 to TRBJ1-2; D gene ambiguous. The CDR3 totals 13 residues. V lost 3 bases and J lost 4, with 9 bases in between. Germline CDR1 is SGHTA and CDR2 is FQGTGA. CDR3 DNA: TGTGCCAGCAGCTTCCAAGACGGCTATGGCTACACCTTC. Translation: CASSFQDGYGYTF.

The chain links TRBV29-1 to TRBJ1-2; weak D call: TRBD1 (5 bases). Trimming stripped 3 bases from V and 4 bases from J, with 12 bases between. CDR3 size: 13 residues. Per the germline V gene, CDR1 is SQVTM and CDR2 is ANQGSEA. The CDR3 protein is CSVEGREGYGYTF. CDR3 DNA: TGCAGCGTTGAGGGCAGGGAGGGCTATGGCTACACCTTC.

The rearrangement uses TRBV9 and TRBJ1-1; weak D call: TRBD1 (6 bases). Germline V gives CDR1 SGDLS, CDR2 YYNGEE. This CDR3 has 17 residues. Trimming cost V 1 base and J 1 base, with 17 bases left between them. CDR3 sequence reads: CASSVLPGGTPNTEAFF. CDR3 DNA sequence: TGTGCCAGCAGCGTACTCCCTGGGGGGACACCGAACACTGAAGCTTTCTTT.

J is TRBJ2-1 and V is TRBV5-4; TRBD1 might be the D (5 bases). This CDR3 has 13 amino acids. The germline V and J ends were trimmed by 4 bases and 5 bases, with 10 bases remaining between them. Germline lookup yields CDR1 SGHNT and CDR2 YYREEE (reference sequence). For the CDR3, the DNA is TGTGCCAGCAGCGCAGACAGTCACAATGAGCAGTTCTTC. It yields the protein CASSADSHNEQFF.

This rearrangement joins TRBV7-9 to TRBJ1-1, with TRBD1 matching 7 bases. Losses at the gene ends were 6 bases for V and 0 bases for J; bases not matched to a gene: 7. CDR1 is SEHNR and CDR2 is FQNEAQ in the germline V gene (reference sequence). The CDR3 runs 15 residues. As DNA, the CDR3 is TGTGCCAGCAGAACCGGACAGGCCATGAACACTGAAGCTTTCTTT. This encodes CASRTGQAMNTEAFF.

This clonotype was counted many times. The gene calls are TRBV11-3 and TRBJ2-2; 7 bases agree with TRBD1. From germline, CDR1 is SGHNT and CDR2 YENEEA. The CDR3 extends over 16 amino acids. The ends lost 5 bases at V and 0 bases at J; junction bases unmatched: 6. The CDR3: CASSTRQGTNTGELFF. CDR3 sequence (DNA): TGTGCCAGCAGCACAAGACAGGGTACGAACACCGGGGAGCTGTTTTTT. The variable domain in full, with the rest retrieved from reference TRBV11-3 and TRBJ2-2, is EAGVVQSPRYKIIEKKQPVAFWCNPISGHNTLYWYLQNLGQGPELLIRYENEEAVDDSQLPKDRFSAERLKGVDSTLKIQPAELGDSAVYLCASSTRQGTNTGELFFGEGSRLTVL.

The rearrangement links TRBV10-3 to TRBJ2-3; 12 bases fit TRBD2. The CDR3 length is 16 residues. V was clipped by 0 bases and J by 4 bases; unmatched bases: 2. The germline gives CDR1 ENHRY, CDR2 SYGVKD. CDR3 sequence (DNA): TGTGCCATCAGTGAGTCAGCTAGCGGGGGGGCAGATACGCAGTATTTT. It specifies CAISESASGGADTQYF.

This chain uses TRBV10-3 with TRBJ2-3, with 7 bases matching TRBD1. The germline V gene encodes CDR1 ENHRY and CDR2 SYGVKD. There are 12 residues in the CDR3. Trimming took 6 bases from V and 4 from J; bases not matched to a gene: 1. CDR3 loop: CAIRQGSDTQYF. The DNA of the CDR3 is TGTGCCATCAGACAGGGGTCAGATACGCAGTATTTT.

There are a few counts of this clonotype. The V and J genes are TRBV27 and TRBJ1-1; maybe TRBD1 (5 bases). V dropped 2 bases and J dropped 11 bases, with 21 bases sitting between them. The CDR3 totals 15 residues. Germline CDR1 is MNHEY and CDR2 is SMNVEV (reference sequence). In DNA form, the CDR3 reads TGTGCCAGCAGTTTAAGGGCCAGGGATGGCGATCGGGCTTTCTTT. Protein: CASSLRARDGDRAFF.

With regard to this clonotype: One junction end does not reproduce the germline sequence, and a read error may be involved. V and J are TRBV6-4 and TRBJ2-1; tentatively, D is TRBD2 (7 bases). Germline values: CDR1 MRHNA, CDR2 SNTAGT. The length of the CDR3 is 16 residues. This chain's CDR3 is CAGSEGGQSSYNEQFF. CDR3 coding DNA: TGTGCCGGCAGTGAGGGGGGGCAAAGCTCCTACAATGAGCAGTTCTTC.

The V gene is TRBV14, the J gene TRBJ1-3, with 7 nucleotides matching TRBD1. Trimming at V came to 2 bases and at J to 2 bases, leaving 6 bases not matched to a gene. Germline CDR1 is SGHDN and CDR2 is FVKESK. This CDR3 spans 16 amino acids. Here the CDR3 DNA reads TGTGCCAGCAGCCAATATAAGACAGGGACTGGAAACACCATATATTTT. This gives the protein CASSQYKTGTGNTIYF.

The sample holds a few counts of this clonotype. The CDR3 here is CASRTRVAETQYF. Written as DNA, the CDR3 is TGTGCCAGCAGGACTAGGGTTGCGGAGACCCAGTACTTC. The rearrangement joins TRBV12-3 or TRBV12-4 to TRBJ2-5; a possible D gene is TRBD2 (6 bases). V lost 6 bases and J lost 5, with 13 bases in between. This CDR3 contains 13 residues.

CDR3 region: CASSRGLGEAFF. The CDR3 DNA sequence: TGCGCCAGCAGCAGGGGGCTCGGGGAGGCTTTCTTT. V is TRBV4-3 and J is TRBJ1-1; 7 bases fit TRBD1. V gave up 5 bases and J gave up 11 bases; unmatched junction bases: 8. The CDR3 covers 12 residues. The V gene's germline CDR1 is LGHNA and CDR2 YSLEER.

V gene TRBV3-1 combines with J gene TRBJ1-5; 7 nucleotides agree with TRBD1. Germline CDR1 is LGHDT and CDR2 is YNNKEL (reference sequence). The CDR3 extends over 15 amino acids. Losses at the gene ends were 4 bases for V and 5 bases for J; bases not matched to a gene: 8. The CDR3 spells CASSPHHRGHQPQHF. The CDR3 nucleotides read TGTGCCAGCAGCCCTCATCACAGGGGTCATCAGCCCCAGCATTTT. The full variable domain, with the rest looked up from reference TRBV3-1 and TRBJ1-5, is DTAVSQTPKYLVTQMGNDKSIKCEQNLGHDTMYWYKQDSKKFLKIMFSYNNKELIINETVPNRFSPKSPDKAHLNLHINSLELGDSAVYFCASSPHHRGHQPQHFGDGTRLSIL.

V gene TRBV11-3 combines with J gene TRBJ2-3; TRBD2 matches 13 bases. The J segment lost 2 bases and the V segment lost 0 bases, leaving 5 bases of the junction unmatched. This CDR3 region has 18 residues. From germline, CDR1 is SGHNT and CDR2 YENEEA. The CDR3 region has the DNA TGTGCCAGCAGCTTAGACGGACTAGCGGGGGCCGTCACAGATACGCAGTATTTT. This translates into CASSLDGLAGAVTDTQYF.